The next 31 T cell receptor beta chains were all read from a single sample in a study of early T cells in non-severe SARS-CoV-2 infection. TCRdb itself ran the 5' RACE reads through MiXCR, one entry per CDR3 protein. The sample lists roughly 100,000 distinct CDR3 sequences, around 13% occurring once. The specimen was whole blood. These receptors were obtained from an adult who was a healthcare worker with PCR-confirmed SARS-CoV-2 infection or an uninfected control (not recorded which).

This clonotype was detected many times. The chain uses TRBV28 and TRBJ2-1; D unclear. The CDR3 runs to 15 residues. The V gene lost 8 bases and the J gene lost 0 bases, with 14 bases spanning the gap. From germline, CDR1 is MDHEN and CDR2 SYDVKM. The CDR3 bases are TGTGCCAGCGTGACGGGCGATAGCTCCTACAATGAGCAGTTCTTC. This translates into CASVTGDSSYNEQFF.

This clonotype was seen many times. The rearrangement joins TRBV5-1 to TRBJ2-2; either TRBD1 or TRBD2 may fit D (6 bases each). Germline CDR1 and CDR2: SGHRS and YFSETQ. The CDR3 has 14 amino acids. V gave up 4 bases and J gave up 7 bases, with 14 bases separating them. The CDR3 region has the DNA TGCGCCAGCAGCCATCGGGGGCGCGGCGGGGAGCTGTTTTTT. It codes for CASSHRGRGGELFF.

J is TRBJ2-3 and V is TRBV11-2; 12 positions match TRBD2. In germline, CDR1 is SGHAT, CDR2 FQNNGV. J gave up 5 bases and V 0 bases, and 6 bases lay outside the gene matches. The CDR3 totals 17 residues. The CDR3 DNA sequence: TGTGCCAGCAGCTTAGAGCCTAGCGGGAGGGCCATAGATACGCAGTATTTT. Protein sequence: CASSLEPSGRAIDTQYF.

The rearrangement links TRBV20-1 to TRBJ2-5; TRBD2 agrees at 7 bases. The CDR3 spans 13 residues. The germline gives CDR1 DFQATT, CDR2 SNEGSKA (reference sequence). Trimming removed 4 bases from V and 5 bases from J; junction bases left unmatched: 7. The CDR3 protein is CSAISETSETQYF. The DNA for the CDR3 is TGCAGTGCTATTTCCGAGACTAGCGAGACCCAGTACTTC.

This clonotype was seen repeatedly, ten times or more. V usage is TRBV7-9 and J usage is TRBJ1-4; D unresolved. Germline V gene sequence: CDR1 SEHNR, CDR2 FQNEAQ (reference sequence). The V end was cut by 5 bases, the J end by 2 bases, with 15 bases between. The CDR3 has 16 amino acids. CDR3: CASSTSTSSTNEKLFF. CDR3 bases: TGTGCCAGCAGCACGTCGACCTCTTCCACTAATGAAAAACTGTTTTTT.

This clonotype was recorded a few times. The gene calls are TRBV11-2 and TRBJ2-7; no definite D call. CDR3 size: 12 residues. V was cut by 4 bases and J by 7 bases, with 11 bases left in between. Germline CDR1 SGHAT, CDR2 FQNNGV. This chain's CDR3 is CASSSAPSEQYF. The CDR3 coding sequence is TGTGCCAGCAGCTCGGCCCCCTCTGAGCAGTACTTC. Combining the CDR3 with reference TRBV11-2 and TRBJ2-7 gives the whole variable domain EAGVAQSPRYKIIEKRQSVAFWCNPISGHATLYWYQQILGQGPKLLIQFQNNGVVDDSQLPKDRFSAERLKGVDSTLKIQPAKLEDSAVYLCASSSAPSEQYFGPGTRLTVT.

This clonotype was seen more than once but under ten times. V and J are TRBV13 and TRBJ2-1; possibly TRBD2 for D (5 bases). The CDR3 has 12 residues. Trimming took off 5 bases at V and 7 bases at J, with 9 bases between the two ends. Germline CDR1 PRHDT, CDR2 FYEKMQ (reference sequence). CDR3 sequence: CASSTKRNEQFF. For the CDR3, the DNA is TGTGCCAGCAGCACGAAGCGGAATGAGCAGTTCTTC.

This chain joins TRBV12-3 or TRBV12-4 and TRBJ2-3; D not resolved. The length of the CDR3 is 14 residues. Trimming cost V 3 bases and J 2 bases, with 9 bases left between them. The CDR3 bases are TGTGCCAGCAGTTTGAACACCTACACAGATACGCAGTATTTT. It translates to CASSLNTYTDTQYF.

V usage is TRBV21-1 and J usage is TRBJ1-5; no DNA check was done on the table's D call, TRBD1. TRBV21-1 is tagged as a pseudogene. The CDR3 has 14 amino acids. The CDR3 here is CASSKRWGDQPQHF. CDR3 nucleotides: TGTGCCAGCAGCAAAAGGTGGGGGGACCAGCCCCAGCATTTT.

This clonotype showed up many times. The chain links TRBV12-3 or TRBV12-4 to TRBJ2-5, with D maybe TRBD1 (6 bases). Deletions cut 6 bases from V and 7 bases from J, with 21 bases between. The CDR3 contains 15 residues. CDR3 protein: CASSPPQDRTRTQYF. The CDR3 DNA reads TGTGCCAGCAGCCCCCCGCAAGACAGGACACGGACCCAGTACTTC.

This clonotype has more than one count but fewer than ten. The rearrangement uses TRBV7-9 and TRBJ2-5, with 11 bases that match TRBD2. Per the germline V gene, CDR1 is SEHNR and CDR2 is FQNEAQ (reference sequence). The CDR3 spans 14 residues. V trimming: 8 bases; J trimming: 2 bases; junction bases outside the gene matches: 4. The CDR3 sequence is CASALAGGQETQYF. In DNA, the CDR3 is TGTGCCAGCGCCCTAGCGGGAGGTCAAGAGACCCAGTACTTC.

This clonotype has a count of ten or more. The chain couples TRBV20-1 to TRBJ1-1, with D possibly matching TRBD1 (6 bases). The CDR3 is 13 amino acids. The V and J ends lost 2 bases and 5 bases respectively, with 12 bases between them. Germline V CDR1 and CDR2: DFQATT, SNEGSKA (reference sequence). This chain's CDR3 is CSARTRGQTEAFF. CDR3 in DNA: TGCAGTGCTAGAACTCGAGGACAGACTGAAGCTTTCTTT.

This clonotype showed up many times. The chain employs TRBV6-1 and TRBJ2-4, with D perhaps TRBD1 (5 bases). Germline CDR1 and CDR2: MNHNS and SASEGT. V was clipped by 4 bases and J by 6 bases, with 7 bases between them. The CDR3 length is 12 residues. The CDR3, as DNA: TGTGCCAGCAGTGTCCAGGGAAACATTCAGTACTTC. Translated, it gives CASSVQGNIQYF.

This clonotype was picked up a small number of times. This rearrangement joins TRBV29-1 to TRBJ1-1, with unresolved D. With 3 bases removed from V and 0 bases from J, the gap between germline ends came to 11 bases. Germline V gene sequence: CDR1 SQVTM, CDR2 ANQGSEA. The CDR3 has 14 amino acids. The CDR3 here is CSVDSGSLNTEAFF. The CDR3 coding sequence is TGCAGCGTTGACTCGGGCAGCCTGAACACTGAAGCTTTCTTT. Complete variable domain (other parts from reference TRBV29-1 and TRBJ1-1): SAVISQKPSRDICQRGTSLTIQCQVDSQVTMMFWYRQQPGQSLTLIATANQGSEATYESGFVIDKFPISRPNLTFSTLTVSNMSPEDSSIYLCSVDSGSLNTEAFFGQGTRLTVV.

The CDR3 reads CAISGGRLNTEAFF. The CDR3 coding sequence is TGTGCCATCAGTGGAGGACGGCTGAACACTGAAGCTTTCTTT. J is TRBJ1-1 and V is TRBV10-3; D gene unclear. V gave up 4 bases and J gave up 0 bases, with 9 bases separating them. This CDR3 is 14 amino acids long. The V gene's germline CDR1 is ENHRY and CDR2 SYGVKD.

CDR3 sequence: CASSQQGSEQPQHF. DNA for the CDR3: TGTGCCAGCAGCCAACAGGGTTCAGAACAGCCCCAGCATTTT. This sequence joins TRBV3-1 and TRBJ1-5; D is possibly TRBD1 (5 bases). This CDR3 has 14 residues. The V gene lost 2 bases and the J gene lost 7 bases, with 12 bases spanning the gap. Germline loops: CDR1 LGHDT, CDR2 YNNKEL (reference sequence).

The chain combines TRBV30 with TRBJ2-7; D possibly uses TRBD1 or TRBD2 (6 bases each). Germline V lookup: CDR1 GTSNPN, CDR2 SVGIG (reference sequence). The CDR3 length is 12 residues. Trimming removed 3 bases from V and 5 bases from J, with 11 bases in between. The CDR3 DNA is TGTGCCTGGAGCCGGGGGCCGGACGAGCAGTACTTC. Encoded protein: CAWSRGPDEQYF. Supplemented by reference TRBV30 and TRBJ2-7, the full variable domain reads SQTIHQWPATLVQPVGSPLSLECTVEGTSNPNLYWYRQAAGRGLQLLFYSVGIGQISSEVPQNLSASRPQDRQFILSSKKLLLSDSGFYLCAWSRGPDEQYFGPGTRLTVT.

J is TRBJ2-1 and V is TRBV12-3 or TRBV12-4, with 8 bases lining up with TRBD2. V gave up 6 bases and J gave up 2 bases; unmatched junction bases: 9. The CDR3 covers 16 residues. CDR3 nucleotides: TGTGCCAGCAGGAAAACTAGCGGCCGAACCTACAATGAGCAGTTCTTC. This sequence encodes CASRKTSGRTYNEQFF.

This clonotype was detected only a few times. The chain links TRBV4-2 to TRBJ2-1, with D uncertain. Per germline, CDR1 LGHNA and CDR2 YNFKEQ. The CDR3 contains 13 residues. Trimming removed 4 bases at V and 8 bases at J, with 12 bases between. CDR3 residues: CASSPMLVDEQFF. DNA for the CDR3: TGTGCCAGCAGCCCCATGCTAGTTGATGAGCAGTTCTTC.

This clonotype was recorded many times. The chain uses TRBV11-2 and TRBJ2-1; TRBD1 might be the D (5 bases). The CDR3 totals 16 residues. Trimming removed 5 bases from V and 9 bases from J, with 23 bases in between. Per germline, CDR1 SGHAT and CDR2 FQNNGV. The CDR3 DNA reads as TGTGCCAGCAGCCGCCCCTGGGGCTTAACTCGAGGTGAGCAGTTCTTC. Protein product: CASSRPWGLTRGEQFF.

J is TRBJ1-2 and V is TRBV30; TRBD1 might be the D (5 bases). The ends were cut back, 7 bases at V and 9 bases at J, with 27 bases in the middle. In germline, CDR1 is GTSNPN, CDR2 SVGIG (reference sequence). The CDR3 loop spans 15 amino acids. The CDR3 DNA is TGTGCCTCCCAGCCTGTGGGGGTGGGGAGATATCGCTACACCTTC. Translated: CASQPVGVGRYRYTF.

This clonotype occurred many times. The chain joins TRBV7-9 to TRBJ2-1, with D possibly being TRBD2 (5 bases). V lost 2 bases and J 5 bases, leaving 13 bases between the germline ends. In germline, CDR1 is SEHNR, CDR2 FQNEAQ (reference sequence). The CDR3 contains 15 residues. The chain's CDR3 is CASSLLKGADNEQFF. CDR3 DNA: TGTGCCAGCAGCTTACTTAAGGGAGCGGACAATGAGCAGTTCTTC.

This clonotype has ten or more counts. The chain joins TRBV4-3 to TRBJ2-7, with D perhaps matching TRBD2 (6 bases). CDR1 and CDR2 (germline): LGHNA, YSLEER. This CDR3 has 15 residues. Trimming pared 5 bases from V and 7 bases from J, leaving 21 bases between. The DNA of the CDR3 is TGCGCCAGCAGCGAGGGTATAACTAGCTATTATGAGCAGTACTTC. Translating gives CASSEGITSYYEQYF.

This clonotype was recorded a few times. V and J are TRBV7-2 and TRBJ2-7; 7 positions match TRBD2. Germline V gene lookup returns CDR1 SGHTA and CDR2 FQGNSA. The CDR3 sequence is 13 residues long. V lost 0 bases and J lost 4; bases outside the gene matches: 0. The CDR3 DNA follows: TGTGCCAGCAGCTTAGCGGGAGGGTACGAGCAGTACTTC. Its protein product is CASSLAGGYEQYF.

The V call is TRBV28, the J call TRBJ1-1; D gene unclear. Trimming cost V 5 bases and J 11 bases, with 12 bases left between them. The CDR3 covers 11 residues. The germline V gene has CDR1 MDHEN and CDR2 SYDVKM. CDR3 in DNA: TGTGCCAGCAGTACTGAACTAGGGGCTTTCTTT. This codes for CASSTELGAFF.

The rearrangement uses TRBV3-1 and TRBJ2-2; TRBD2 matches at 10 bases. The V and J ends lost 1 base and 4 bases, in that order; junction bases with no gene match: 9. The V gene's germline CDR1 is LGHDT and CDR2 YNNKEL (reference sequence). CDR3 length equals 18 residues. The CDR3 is CASSQVASGSGPTGELFF. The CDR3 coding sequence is TGTGCCAGCAGCCAAGTCGCTAGCGGGAGTGGGCCCACCGGGGAGCTGTTTTTT. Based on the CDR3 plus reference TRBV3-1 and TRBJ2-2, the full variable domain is DTAVSQTPKYLVTQMGNDKSIKCEQNLGHDTMYWYKQDSKKFLKIMFSYNNKELIINETVPNRFSPKSPDKAHLNLHINSLELGDSAVYFCASSQVASGSGPTGELFFGEGSRLTVL.

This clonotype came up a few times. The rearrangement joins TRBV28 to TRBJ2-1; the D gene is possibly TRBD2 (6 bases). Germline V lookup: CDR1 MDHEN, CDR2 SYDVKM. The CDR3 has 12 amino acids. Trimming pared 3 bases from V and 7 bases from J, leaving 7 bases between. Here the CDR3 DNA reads TGTGCCAGCAGTTTCCTAGCGAATGAGCAGTTCTTC. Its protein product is CASSFLANEQFF.

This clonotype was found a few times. The CDR3 DNA reads TGTGCCAGCAGTTCTATAGCCCTTGGCTACACCTTC. Translation gives CASSSIALGYTF. The chain carries TRBV28 and TRBJ1-2; no reliable D call. V was cut by 4 bases and J by 7 bases, with 10 bases left in between. Germline loops: CDR1 MDHEN, CDR2 SYDVKM. This CDR3 is built from 12 residues.

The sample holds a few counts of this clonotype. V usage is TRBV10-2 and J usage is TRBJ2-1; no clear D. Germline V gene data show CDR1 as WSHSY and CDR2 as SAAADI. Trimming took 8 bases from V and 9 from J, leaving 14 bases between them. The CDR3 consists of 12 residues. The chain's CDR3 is CASLAVRSEQFF. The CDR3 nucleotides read TGCGCCAGCCTGGCGGTGCGGAGTGAGCAGTTCTTC.

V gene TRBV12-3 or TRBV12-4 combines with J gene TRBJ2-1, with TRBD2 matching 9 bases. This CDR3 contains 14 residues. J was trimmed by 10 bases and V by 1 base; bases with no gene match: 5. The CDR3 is CASSLGGRAEEQFF. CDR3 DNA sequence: TGTGCCAGCAGTTTAGGCGGGAGGGCCGAGGAGCAGTTCTTC.

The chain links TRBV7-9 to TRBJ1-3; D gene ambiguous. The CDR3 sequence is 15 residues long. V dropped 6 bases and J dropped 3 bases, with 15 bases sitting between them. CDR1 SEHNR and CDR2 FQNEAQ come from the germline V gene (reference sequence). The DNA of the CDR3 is TGTGCCAGCAGGGTTAGCCCCCGGATTGGAAACACCATATATTTT. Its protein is CASRVSPRIGNTIYF.